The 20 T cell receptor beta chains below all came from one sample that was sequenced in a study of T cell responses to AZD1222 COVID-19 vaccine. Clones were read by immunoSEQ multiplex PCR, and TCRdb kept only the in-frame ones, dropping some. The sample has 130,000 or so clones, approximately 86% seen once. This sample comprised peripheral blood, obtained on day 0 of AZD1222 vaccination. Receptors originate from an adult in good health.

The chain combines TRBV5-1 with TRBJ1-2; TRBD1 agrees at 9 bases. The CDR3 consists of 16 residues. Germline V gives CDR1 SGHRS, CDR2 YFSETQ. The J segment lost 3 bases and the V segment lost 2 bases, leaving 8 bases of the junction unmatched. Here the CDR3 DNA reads TGCGCCAGCAGCTTAGCTACAGGGGGCGCGGACTATGGCTACACCTTC. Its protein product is CASSLATGGADYGYTF.

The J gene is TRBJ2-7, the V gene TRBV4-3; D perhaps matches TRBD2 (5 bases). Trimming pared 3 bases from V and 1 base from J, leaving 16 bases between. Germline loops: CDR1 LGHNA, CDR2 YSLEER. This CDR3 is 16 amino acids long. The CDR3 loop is CASSQVASGFSYEQYF. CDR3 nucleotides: TGCGCCAGCAGCCAGGTTGCGTCGGGGTTTTCCTACGAGCAGTACTTC.

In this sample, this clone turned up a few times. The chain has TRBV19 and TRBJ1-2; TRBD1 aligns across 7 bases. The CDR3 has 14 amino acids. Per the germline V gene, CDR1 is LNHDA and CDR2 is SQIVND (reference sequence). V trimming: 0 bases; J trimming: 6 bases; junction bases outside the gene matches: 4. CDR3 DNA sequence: TGTGCCAGTAGTATAGATCCTGGACAGGATGGCTACACCTTC. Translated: CASSIDPGQDGYTF. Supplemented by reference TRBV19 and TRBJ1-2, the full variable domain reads DGGITQSPKYLFRKEGQNVTLSCEQNLNHDAMYWYRQDPGQGLRLIYYSQIVNDFQKGDIAEGYSVSREKKESFPLTVTSAQKNPTAFYLCASSIDPGQDGYTFGSGTRLTVV.

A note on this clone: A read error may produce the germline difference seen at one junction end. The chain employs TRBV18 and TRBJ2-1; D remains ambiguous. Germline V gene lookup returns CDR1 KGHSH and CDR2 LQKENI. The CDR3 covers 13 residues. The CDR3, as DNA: TGTGCCAGCTCACCACCGACGCTCGTCGGTGAGGTCTTC. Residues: CASSPPTLVGEVF.

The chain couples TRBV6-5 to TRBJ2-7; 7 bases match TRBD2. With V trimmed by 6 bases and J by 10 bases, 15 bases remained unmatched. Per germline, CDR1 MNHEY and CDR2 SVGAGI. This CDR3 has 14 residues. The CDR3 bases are TGTGCCAGCAGCCACCGGGACTACCCCTACTTTCAGTACTTC. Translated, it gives CASSHRDYPYFQYF.

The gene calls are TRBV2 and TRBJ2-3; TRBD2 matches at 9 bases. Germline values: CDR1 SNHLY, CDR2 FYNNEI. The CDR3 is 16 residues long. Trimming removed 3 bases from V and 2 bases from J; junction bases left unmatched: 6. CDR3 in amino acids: CASSEAGLALTDTQYF. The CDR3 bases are TGTGCCAGCAGTGAGGCGGGACTAGCCCTCACAGATACGCAGTATTTT.

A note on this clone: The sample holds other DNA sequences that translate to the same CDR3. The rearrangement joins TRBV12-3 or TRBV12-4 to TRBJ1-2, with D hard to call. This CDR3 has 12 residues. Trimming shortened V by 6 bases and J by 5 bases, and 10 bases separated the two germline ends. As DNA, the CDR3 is TGTGCCAGCAGCCTAGCCGGGTATGGCTACACCTTC. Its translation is CASSLAGYGYTF.

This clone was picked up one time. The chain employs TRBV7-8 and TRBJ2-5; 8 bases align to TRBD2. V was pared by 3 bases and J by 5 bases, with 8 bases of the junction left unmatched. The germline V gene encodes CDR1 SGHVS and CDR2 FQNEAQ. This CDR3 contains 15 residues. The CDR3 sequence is CASSFGTRGGETQYF. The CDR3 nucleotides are TGTGCCAGCAGCTTTGGGACTAGGGGAGGGGAGACCCAGTACTTC.

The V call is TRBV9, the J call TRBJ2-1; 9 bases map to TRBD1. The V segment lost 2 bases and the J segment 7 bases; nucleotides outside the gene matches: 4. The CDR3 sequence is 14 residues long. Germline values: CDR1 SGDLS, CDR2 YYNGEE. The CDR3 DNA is TGTGCCAGCAGCGTGTGGACAGGGGATAATGAGCAGTTCTTC. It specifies CASSVWTGDNEQFF.

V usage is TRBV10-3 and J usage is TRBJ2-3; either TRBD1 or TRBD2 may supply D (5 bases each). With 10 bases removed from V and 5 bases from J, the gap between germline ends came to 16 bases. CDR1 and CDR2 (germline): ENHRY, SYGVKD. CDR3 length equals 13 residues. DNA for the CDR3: TGTGCCAGCCTCGGGGACCTCGGAGATACGCAGTATTTT. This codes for CASLGDLGDTQYF.

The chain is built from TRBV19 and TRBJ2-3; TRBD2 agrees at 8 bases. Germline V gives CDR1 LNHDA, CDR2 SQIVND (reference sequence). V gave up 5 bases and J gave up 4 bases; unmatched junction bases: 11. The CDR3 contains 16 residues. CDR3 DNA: TGTGCCAGTAGTTCGGGAGGGTCCAGGGGCGCAGATACGCAGTATTTT. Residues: CASSSGGSRGADTQYF.

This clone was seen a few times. The CDR3 region has the DNA TGTGCCAGTGGGACAGGTCCCACGAACACTGAAGCTTTCTTT. This encodes CASGTGPTNTEAFF. This chain joins TRBV7-2 and TRBJ1-1; 8 nucleotides match TRBD1. Trimming cost V 9 bases and J 1 base; bases outside gene matches: 7. Germline V gives CDR1 SGHTA, CDR2 FQGNSA. The CDR3 is made up of 14 amino acids.

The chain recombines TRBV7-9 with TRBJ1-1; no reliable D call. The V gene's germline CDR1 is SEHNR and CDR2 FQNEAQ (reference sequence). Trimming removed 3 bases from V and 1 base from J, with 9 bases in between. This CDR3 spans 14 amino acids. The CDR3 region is CASSLSLGNTEAFF. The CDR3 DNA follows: TGTGCCAGCAGCTTGAGTCTGGGGAACACTGAAGCTTTCTTT.

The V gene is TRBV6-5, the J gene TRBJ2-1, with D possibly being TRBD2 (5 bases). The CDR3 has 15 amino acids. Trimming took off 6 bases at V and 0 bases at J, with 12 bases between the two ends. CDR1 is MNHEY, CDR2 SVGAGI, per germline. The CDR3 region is CASRVDYSSYNEQFF. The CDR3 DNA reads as TGTGCCAGCAGGGTAGACTACAGCTCCTACAATGAGCAGTTCTTC.

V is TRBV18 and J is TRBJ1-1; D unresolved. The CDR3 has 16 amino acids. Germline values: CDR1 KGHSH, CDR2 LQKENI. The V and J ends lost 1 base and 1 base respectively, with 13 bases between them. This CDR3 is CASSPQLRKPNTEAFF. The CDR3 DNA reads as TGTGCCAGCTCACCACAACTCCGGAAACCGAACACTGAAGCTTTCTTT.

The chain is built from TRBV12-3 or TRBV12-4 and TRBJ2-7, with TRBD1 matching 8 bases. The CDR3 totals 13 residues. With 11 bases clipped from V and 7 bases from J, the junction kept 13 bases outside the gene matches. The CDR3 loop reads CASSLLRDREQYF. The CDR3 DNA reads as TGTGCCTCCTCCCTACTCCGGGACAGGGAGCAGTACTTC.

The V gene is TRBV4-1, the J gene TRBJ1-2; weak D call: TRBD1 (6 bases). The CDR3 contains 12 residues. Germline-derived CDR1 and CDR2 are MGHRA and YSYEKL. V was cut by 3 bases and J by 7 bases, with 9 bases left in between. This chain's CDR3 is CASSHGRGGYTF. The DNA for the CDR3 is TGCGCCAGCAGCCATGGCAGGGGTGGCTACACCTTC.

The chain's CDR3 is CASSVRQGSGYTF. The CDR3 bases are TGTGCCAGCAGCGTACGACAGGGGTCTGGCTACACCTTC. The rearrangement uses TRBV5-4 and TRBJ1-2; TRBD1 agrees at 8 bases. The trim removed 4 bases at V and 7 bases at J, leaving 6 bases unmatched. Germline V lookup: CDR1 SGHNT, CDR2 YYREEE (reference sequence). CDR3 length: 13 amino acids. The whole variable domain, remainder taken from reference TRBV5-4 and TRBJ1-2, is ETGVTQSPTHLIKTRGQQVTLRCSSQSGHNTVSWYQQALGQGPQFIFQYYREEENGRGNFPPRFSGLQFPNYSSELNVNALELDDSALYLCASSVRQGSGYTFGSGTRLTVV.

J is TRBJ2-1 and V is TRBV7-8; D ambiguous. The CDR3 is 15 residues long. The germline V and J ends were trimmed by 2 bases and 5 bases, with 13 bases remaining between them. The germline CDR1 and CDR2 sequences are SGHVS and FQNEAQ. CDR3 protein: CASSLRRAPNNEQFF. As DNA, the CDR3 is TGTGCCAGCAGCTTACGTCGAGCGCCTAACAATGAGCAGTTCTTC. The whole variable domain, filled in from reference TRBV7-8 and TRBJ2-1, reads GAGVSQSPRYKVAKRGQDVALRCDPISGHVSLFWYQQALGQGPEFLTYFQNEAQLDKSGLPSDRFFAERPEGSVSTLKIQRTQQEDSAVYLCASSLRRAPNNEQFFGPGTRLTVL.

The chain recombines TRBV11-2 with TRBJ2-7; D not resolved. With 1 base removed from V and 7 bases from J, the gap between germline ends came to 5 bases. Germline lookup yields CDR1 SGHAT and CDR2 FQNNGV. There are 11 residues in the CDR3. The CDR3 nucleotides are TGTGCCAGCAGCTTAGGGCGGGAGCAGTACTTC. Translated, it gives CASSLGREQYF. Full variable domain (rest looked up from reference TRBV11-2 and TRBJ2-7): EAGVAQSPRYKIIEKRQSVAFWCNPISGHATLYWYQQILGQGPKLLIQFQNNGVVDDSQLPKDRFSAERLKGVDSTLKIQPAKLEDSAVYLCASSLGREQYFGPGTRLTVT.